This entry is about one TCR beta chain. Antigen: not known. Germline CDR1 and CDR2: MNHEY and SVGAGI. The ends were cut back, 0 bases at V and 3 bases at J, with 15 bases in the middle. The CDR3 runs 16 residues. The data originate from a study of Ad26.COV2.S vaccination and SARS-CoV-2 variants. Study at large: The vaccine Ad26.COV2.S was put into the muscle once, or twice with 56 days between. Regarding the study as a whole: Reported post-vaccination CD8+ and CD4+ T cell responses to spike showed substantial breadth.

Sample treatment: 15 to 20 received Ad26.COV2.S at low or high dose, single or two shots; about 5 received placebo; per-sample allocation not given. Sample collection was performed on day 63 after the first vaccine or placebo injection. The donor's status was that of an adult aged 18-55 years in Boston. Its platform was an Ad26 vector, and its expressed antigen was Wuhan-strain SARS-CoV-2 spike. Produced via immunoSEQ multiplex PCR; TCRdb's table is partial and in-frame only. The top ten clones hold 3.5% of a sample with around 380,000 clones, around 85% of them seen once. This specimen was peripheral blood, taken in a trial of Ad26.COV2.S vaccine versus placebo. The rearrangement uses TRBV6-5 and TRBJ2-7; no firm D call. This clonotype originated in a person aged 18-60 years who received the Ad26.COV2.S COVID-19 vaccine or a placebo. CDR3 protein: CASSYSIIGRNYEQYF. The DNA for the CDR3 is TGTGCCAGCAGTTACTCGATCATCGGGCGGAACTACGAGCAGTACTTC.